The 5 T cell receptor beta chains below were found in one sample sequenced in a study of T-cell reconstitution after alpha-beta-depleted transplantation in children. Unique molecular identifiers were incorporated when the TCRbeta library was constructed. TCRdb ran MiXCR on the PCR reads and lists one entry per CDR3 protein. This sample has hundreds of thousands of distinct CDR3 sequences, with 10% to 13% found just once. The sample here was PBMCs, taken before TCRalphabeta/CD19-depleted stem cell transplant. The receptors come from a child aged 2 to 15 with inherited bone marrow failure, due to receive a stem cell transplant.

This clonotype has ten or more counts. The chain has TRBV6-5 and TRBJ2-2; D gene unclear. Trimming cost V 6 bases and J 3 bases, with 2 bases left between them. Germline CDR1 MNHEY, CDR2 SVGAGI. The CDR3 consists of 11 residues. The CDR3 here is CASRHTGELFF. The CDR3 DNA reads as TGTGCCAGCAGACACACCGGGGAGCTGTTTTTT.

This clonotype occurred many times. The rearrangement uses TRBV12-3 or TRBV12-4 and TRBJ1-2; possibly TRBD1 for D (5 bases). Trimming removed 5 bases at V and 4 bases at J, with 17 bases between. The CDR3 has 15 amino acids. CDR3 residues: CASSPTGHPGYGYTF. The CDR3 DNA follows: TGTGCCAGCAGTCCCACCGGACACCCCGGCTATGGCTACACCTTC.

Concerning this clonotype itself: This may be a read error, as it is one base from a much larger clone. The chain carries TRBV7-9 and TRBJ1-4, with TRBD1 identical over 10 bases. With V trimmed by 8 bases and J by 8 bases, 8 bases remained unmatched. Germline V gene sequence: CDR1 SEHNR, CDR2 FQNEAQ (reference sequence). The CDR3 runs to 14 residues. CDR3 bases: TGTGCCAGCGGCCTCGGGACAGGGGCCGAAAAACTGTTTTTT. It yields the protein CASGLGTGAEKLFF.

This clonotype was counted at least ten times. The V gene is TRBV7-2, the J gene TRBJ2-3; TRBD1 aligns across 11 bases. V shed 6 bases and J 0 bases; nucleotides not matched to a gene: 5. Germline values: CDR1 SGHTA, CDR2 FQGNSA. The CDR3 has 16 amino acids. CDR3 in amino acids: CASRNGQGASTDTQYF. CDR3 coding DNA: TGTGCCAGCAGAAACGGACAGGGGGCTAGCACAGATACGCAGTATTTT.

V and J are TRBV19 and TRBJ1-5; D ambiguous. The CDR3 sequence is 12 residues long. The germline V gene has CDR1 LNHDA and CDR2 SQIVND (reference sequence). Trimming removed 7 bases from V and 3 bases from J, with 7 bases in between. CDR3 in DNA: TGTGCCAGTACCGCCTTCAATCAGCCCCAGCATTTT. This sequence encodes CASTAFNQPQHF.